Shown below are 29 T cell receptor beta chains from a single sample sequenced in a study of T cells in Graves' hyperthyroidism and ophthalmopathy. Amplification yielded TCR beta CDR3 regions, with RNA transcripts as the source. During a first-round RT-PCR of the TCR CDR3, the HTBI primer set was used. TCRdb recomputed calls from the multiplex PCR reads with MiXCR, one row per CDR3 protein. The sample has around 520,000 distinct CDR3 sequences; around 15% are singletons. Sequenced sample: blood. The receptors stem from a woman between 40 and 50 years old with Graves' hyperthyroidism.

This chain connects TRBV20-1 to TRBJ2-5; a weak D match, TRBD2 (6 bases). Germline loops: CDR1 DFQATT, CDR2 SNEGSKA (reference sequence). Trimming took 6 bases from V and 6 from J, leaving 20 bases between them. The length of the CDR3 is 14 residues. In DNA form, the CDR3 reads TGCAGTGCAGACCCGGGACTCCAACACAAGACCCAGTACTTC. This translates into CSADPGLQHKTQYF.

This clonotype was detected only a few times. The J gene is TRBJ1-5, the V gene TRBV19; D might be TRBD1 (5 bases). Trimming cost V 7 bases and J 6 bases, with 16 bases left between them. The CDR3 runs to 14 residues. The germline V gene encodes CDR1 LNHDA and CDR2 SQIVND (reference sequence). The CDR3 region is CASKLGGEGQPQHF. DNA for the CDR3: TGTGCCAGTAAACTGGGGGGGGAAGGTCAGCCCCAGCATTTT.

The sample holds a few counts of this clonotype. The rearrangement joins TRBV16 to TRBJ2-2; D is unresolved. The germline V gene has CDR1 KGHSY and CDR2 FQNENV. The V and J ends lost 0 bases and 4 bases respectively, with 15 bases between them. The CDR3 has 17 amino acids. CDR3 in amino acids: CASSQSELGVITGELFF. CDR3 in DNA: TGTGCCAGCAGCCAATCAGAATTGGGTGTCATCACCGGGGAGCTGTTTTTT.

The chain couples TRBV20-1 to TRBJ2-6; 9 bases map to TRBD1. Germline V gives CDR1 DFQATT, CDR2 SNEGSKA (reference sequence). Trimming took 8 bases from V and 0 from J; bases not matched to a gene: 5. The CDR3 totals 15 residues. This CDR3 is CSYDRGNSGANVLTF. DNA for the CDR3: TGCAGTTATGACAGGGGGAACTCTGGGGCCAACGTCCTGACTTTC.

This clonotype has a count of ten or more. The chain combines TRBV28 with TRBJ2-3; a possible D gene is TRBD1 (5 bases). Germline-derived CDR1 and CDR2 are MDHEN and SYDVKM. Trimming stripped 4 bases from V and 6 bases from J, with 17 bases between. The CDR3 length is 15 residues. CDR3 bases: TGTGCCAGCAGTTGGGGTGGGGCAATTTCGGATACGCAGTATTTT. Residues: CASSWGGAISDTQYF.

This clonotype was seen only a few times. A much larger clone is a single base away; this may be a read error. The CDR3 sequence: CASSLRPGQGSPMNTEAFF. CDR3 nucleotide sequence: TGTGCCAGCAGTTTAAGGCCGGGACAGGGATCGCCCATGAACACTGAAGCTTTCTTT. This chain joins TRBV12-3 or TRBV12-4 and TRBJ1-1; 9 bases fit TRBD1. The CDR3 is made up of 19 amino acids. J gave up 0 bases and V 2 bases, and 13 bases lay outside the gene matches.

This clonotype was seen repeatedly, ten times or more. The chain uses TRBV28 and TRBJ1-2; D perhaps matches TRBD1 (5 bases). Germline V lookup: CDR1 MDHEN, CDR2 SYDVKM. V lost 6 bases and J 4 bases, leaving 18 bases between the germline ends. The CDR3 totals 15 residues. As DNA, the CDR3 is TGTGCCAGCAGACGCCAGGGTGGGAGTAGCTATGGCTACACCTTC. Its translation is CASRRQGGSSYGYTF.

This clonotype was seen at least ten times. The chain joins TRBV2 to TRBJ1-6; D gene uncertain. V was shortened by 4 bases and J by 8 bases, with 3 bases between the two germline ends. Germline V gene lookup returns CDR1 SNHLY and CDR2 FYNNEI. This CDR3 is 11 amino acids long. CDR3 in amino acids: CASSGDSPLHF. The CDR3 coding sequence is TGTGCCAGCAGTGGGGATTCACCCCTCCACTTT. Variable domain in full (rest from reference TRBV2 and TRBJ1-6): EPEVTQTPSHQVTQMGQEVILRCVPISNHLYFYWYRQILGQKVEFLVSFYNNEISEKSEIFDDQFSVERPDGSNFTLKIRSTKLEDSAMYFCASSGDSPLHFGNGTRLTVT.

The sample holds many counts of this clonotype. This chain uses TRBV28 with TRBJ2-1, with 14 bases that match TRBD2. Germline CDR1 reads MDHEN; CDR2 reads SYDVKM. The trim removed 5 bases at V and 8 bases at J, leaving 5 bases unmatched. The CDR3 is 15 amino acids. The CDR3 DNA is TGTGCCAGCAGTCCGGGGACTAGCGGGAGATATGAGCAGTTCTTC. This encodes CASSPGTSGRYEQFF.

This chain uses TRBV24-1 with TRBJ2-2; TRBD1 matches at 7 bases. V gave up 3 bases and J gave up 4 bases; unmatched junction bases: 7. The CDR3 sequence is 16 residues long. Germline CDR1 reads KGHDR; CDR2 reads SFDVKD. CDR3 sequence reads: CATSDPGTAGTGELFF. The CDR3, as DNA: TGTGCCACCAGTGATCCGGGGACAGCCGGCACCGGGGAGCTGTTTTTT.

The chain employs TRBV28 and TRBJ2-3; no clear D. Between the trimmed V and J ends, which lost 5 bases and 4 bases, there was a span of 16 bases. Germline V gives CDR1 MDHEN, CDR2 SYDVKM. CDR3 size: 15 residues. CDR3 sequence reads: CASSPTREVPDTQYF. The CDR3 DNA reads TGTGCCAGCAGTCCTACCCGAGAGGTCCCAGATACGCAGTATTTT.

The sample holds many counts of this clonotype. This chain links TRBV7-2 with TRBJ2-3; a weak D match, TRBD2 (5 bases). The CDR3 contains 13 residues. Trimming pared 5 bases from V and 5 bases from J, leaving 11 bases between. The germline V gene encodes CDR1 SGHTA and CDR2 FQGNSA. The CDR3 DNA reads TGTGCCAGCAGCCCGATACTAGTAGATACGCAGTATTTT. Protein sequence: CASSPILVDTQYF. Looking up the rest from reference TRBV7-2 and TRBJ2-3 gives the full variable domain: GAGVSQSPSNKVTEKGKDVELRCDPISGHTALYWYRQSLGQGLEFLIYFQGNSAPDKSGLPSDRFSAERTGGSVSTLTIQRTQQEDSAVYLCASSPILVDTQYFGPGTRLTVL.

This clonotype was observed a few times. The chain joins TRBV20-1 to TRBJ2-7; D is perhaps TRBD1 (5 bases). Germline loops: CDR1 DFQATT, CDR2 SNEGSKA (reference sequence). This CDR3 spans 13 amino acids. The V and J ends lost 4 bases and 0 bases respectively, with 10 bases between them. Here the CDR3 reads CSANSGHSYEQYF. The CDR3 DNA is TGCAGTGCTAATTCCGGACACTCCTACGAGCAGTACTTC.

This sequence joins TRBV28 and TRBJ2-6, with D maybe TRBD2 (5 bases). Looked up from germline, CDR1 is MDHEN and CDR2 is SYDVKM. The V end lost 8 bases, the J end lost 2 bases, and 13 bases lay between the germline ends. This CDR3 is built from 15 residues. CDR3 DNA: TGTGCCAGCTCTACGACCGGGGCTGGGGCCAACGTCCTGACTTTC. This sequence encodes CASSTTGAGANVLTF.

This clonotype was recorded many times. The gene calls are TRBV12-3 or TRBV12-4 and TRBJ2-7; D not resolved. V dropped 3 bases and J dropped 7 bases, with 10 bases sitting between them. The CDR3 runs 12 residues. CDR3 residues: CASSFWVSEQYF. The CDR3 DNA sequence: TGTGCCAGCAGTTTTTGGGTTTCGGAGCAGTACTTC.

This clonotype was picked up many times. The rearrangement uses TRBV9 and TRBJ1-5; D unresolved. The germline V gene encodes CDR1 SGDLS and CDR2 YYNGEE. The CDR3 sequence is 14 residues long. V was trimmed by 0 bases and J by 4 bases, leaving 8 bases between them. This CDR3 reads CASSVGSENQPQHF. CDR3 bases: TGTGCCAGCAGCGTAGGGTCGGAGAATCAGCCCCAGCATTTT. The full variable domain, its missing parts supplied by reference TRBV9 and TRBJ1-5, is DSGVTQTPKHLITATGQRVTLRCSPRSGDLSVYWYQQSLDQGLQFLIQYYNGEERAKGNILERFSAQQFPDLHSELNLSSLELGDSALYFCASSVGSENQPQHFGDGTRLSIL.

The chain links TRBV6-1 to TRBJ1-1, with a tentative D call TRBD1 (5 bases). Trimming removed 0 bases at V and 4 bases at J, with 9 bases between. The CDR3 contains 14 residues. Germline assignment: CDR1 MNHNS and CDR2 SASEGT. CDR3 amino acids: CASSEAPGPTEAFF. The CDR3 DNA reads as TGTGCCAGCAGTGAAGCGCCGGGACCCACTGAAGCTTTCTTT.

A remark on this clonotype: The junction departs from the called germline gene at one end, perhaps through a read error. The CDR3 DNA reads TGTGCCGGCAGCCCCGGAGGAACTAGTGAAAAACTGTTTTTT. Translation gives CAGSPGGTSEKLFF. The J gene is TRBJ1-4, the V gene TRBV9; D is unclear. The CDR3 contains 14 residues. Germline loops: CDR1 SGDLS, CDR2 YYNGEE.

This clonotype was found many times. V is TRBV28 and J is TRBJ2-2; D is perhaps TRBD2 (7 bases). V was trimmed by 6 bases and J by 4 bases, leaving 27 bases between them. CDR1 and CDR2 (germline): MDHEN, SYDVKM. This CDR3 spans 19 amino acids. The CDR3 nucleotides are TGTGCCAGCAGATTCATCCCCCCCCCCGTGCGGGGGCGCACCGGGGAGCTGTTTTTT. Translating gives CASRFIPPPVRGRTGELFF.

The chain recombines TRBV7-2 with TRBJ1-2; D is uncertain. Deletions cut 5 bases from V and 2 bases from J, with 9 bases between. The CDR3 length is 13 residues. Germline V gives CDR1 SGHTA, CDR2 FQGNSA. The CDR3 coding sequence is TGTGCCAGCAGCCTGACAAAAAACTATGGCTACACCTTC. It codes for CASSLTKNYGYTF.

This clonotype has a count of ten or more. This rearrangement joins TRBV6-6 to TRBJ1-1; D remains unclear. The CDR3 loop spans 15 amino acids. Looked up from germline, CDR1 is MNHNY and CDR2 is SVGAGI (reference sequence). V gave up 0 bases and J gave up 2 bases, with 10 bases separating them. The CDR3 DNA sequence: TGTGCCAGCAGTTACTCGATACGAGTCAACACTGAAGCTTTCTTT. Protein: CASSYSIRVNTEAFF.

This chain links TRBV19 with TRBJ2-7; 10 bases are shared with TRBD2. This CDR3 has 15 residues. Germline CDR1 and CDR2: LNHDA and SQIVND (reference sequence). The J segment lost 2 bases and the V segment lost 3 bases, leaving 4 bases of the junction unmatched. CDR3 residues: CASSILAGETYEQYF. CDR3 DNA sequence: TGTGCCAGTAGTATCCTAGCGGGAGAAACCTACGAGCAGTACTTC.

This clonotype appeared many times. The chain employs TRBV7-2 and TRBJ2-7, with 9 bases fitting TRBD2. From germline, CDR1 is SGHTA and CDR2 FQGNSA. The CDR3 is 16 amino acids. Trimming at V came to 4 bases and at J to 1 base, leaving 8 bases not matched to a gene. The CDR3: CASSSYLLAGSYEQYF. CDR3 DNA: TGTGCCAGCAGCTCCTATCTCCTAGCGGGGTCCTACGAGCAGTACTTC.

At least ten counts were recorded for this clonotype. The V gene is TRBV30, the J gene TRBJ1-5; 7 bases fit TRBD1. Trimming cost V 4 bases and J 0 bases; bases outside gene matches: 6. CDR3 length: 15 residues. CDR1 and CDR2 (germline): GTSNPN, SVGIG (reference sequence). For the CDR3, the DNA is TGTGCCTGGACTCGGACAGGACATAGCAATCAGCCCCAGCATTTT. Protein: CAWTRTGHSNQPQHF.

This rearrangement joins TRBV10-1 to TRBJ1-3; D is uncertain. V was clipped by 6 bases and J by 3 bases, with 15 bases between them. Germline CDR1 reads WNHNN; CDR2 reads SYGVQD (reference sequence). CDR3 size: 15 residues. CDR3 in DNA: TGCGCCAGCAGGACCGTCATCCAATGTGGAAACACCATATATTTT. It encodes CASRTVIQCGNTIYF.

This clonotype showed up many times. V and J are TRBV28 and TRBJ1-2, with TRBD1 identical over 8 bases. V gave up 10 bases and J gave up 4 bases; unmatched junction bases: 20. In germline, CDR1 is MDHEN, CDR2 SYDVKM. CDR3 length equals 17 residues. CDR3 in DNA: TGTGCCACCGTCCAAAGCACCTCAGGGGGCCTCGTCTATGGCTACACCTTC. Amino acid sequence: CATVQSTSGGLVYGYTF.

This clonotype was seen a few times. The CDR3 does not close with the conserved phenylalanine or tryptophan, likely indicating a read error. The J gene is TRBJ2-2, the V gene TRBV28; 7 bases align to TRBD1. V lost 7 bases, J lost 0 bases, and 5 bases stayed unmatched. The CDR3 covers 15 residues. Germline CDR1 is MDHEN and CDR2 is SYDVKM. The CDR3 here is CASTRRGTNTGELFL. Here the CDR3 DNA reads TGTGCCAGCACCCGCAGGGGGACGAACACCGGGGAGCTGTTTTTA.

This clonotype occurred a few times. The CDR3 DNA follows: TGTGCCAGCAGCCCAAAGAGGGGTCTCTCCTACAATGAGCAGTTCTTC. Translation gives CASSPKRGLSYNEQFF. V and J are TRBV13 and TRBJ2-1; TRBD1 or TRBD2 may be the D gene (5 bases each). Germline assignment: CDR1 PRHDT and CDR2 FYEKMQ (reference sequence). CDR3 length equals 16 residues. Trimming cost V 5 bases and J 0 bases, with 14 bases left between them.

This clonotype was counted many times. This chain uses TRBV18 with TRBJ1-1; TRBD1 agrees at 7 bases. This CDR3 has 15 amino acids. CDR1 is KGHSH and CDR2 is LQKENI in the germline V gene. The V and J ends lost 4 bases and 0 bases, in that order; junction bases with no gene match: 5. The DNA of the CDR3 is TGTGCCAGCTCACGAAACAGGGGTATGAACACTGAAGCTTTCTTT. Its translation: CASSRNRGMNTEAFF.